A selection of T cell receptor beta chains follows, all from one sample in a study of T-cell reconstitution after alpha-beta-depleted transplantation in children. TCRdb analysed the PCR reads with MiXCR anew, one entry per CDR3 protein. This sample has over 550,000 distinct CDR3 sequences, with approximately 10% found just once. The sequences come from PBMCs from the stem cell graft donor, collected from the stem cell graft. The receptors here all came from a human donor who donated a stem cell graft to a child with acute myeloid leukemia. Each CDR3 is given with its conserved first and last residue. A D gene is named only where the DNA matches it firmly. For some rows the clone size is stated as once, few or many, or as a class when expanded; others skip it.

>few|TRBV5-1|-|TRBJ2-1
CASSPSLTAKNEQFF
TGCGCCAGCAGCCCGTCCCTTACTGCTAAAAATGAGCAGTTCTTC
>-|TRBV4-3|-|TRBJ2-5
CASSQDPPQGVQETQYF
TGCGCCAGCAGCCAAGATCCCCCCCAAGGAGTCCAAGAGACCCAGTACTTC
>many|TRBV29-1|TRBD2|TRBJ2-7
CSVEDPSGSAYEQYF
TGCAGCGTTGAAGATCCAAGCGGGAGTGCCTACGAGCAGTACTTC
>-|TRBV6-2/TRBV6-3|-|TRBJ2-1
CASTRRTGYVYNEQFF
TGTGCCAGCACCAGGAGGACGGGATACGTCTACAATGAGCAGTTCTTC
>few|TRBV6-1|-|TRBJ2-1
CASSLNRDHEQFF
TGTGCCAGCAGTCTCAACAGGGATCATGAGCAGTTCTTC
>-|TRBV6-1|TRBD2|TRBJ2-1
CASRPGLAGHNEQFF
TGTGCCAGCAGACCGGGACTAGCGGGACACAATGAGCAGTTCTTC
>-|TRBV12-3/TRBV12-4|-|TRBJ1-2
CASSLDRLYGYTF
TGTGCCAGCAGTCTTGACAGGCTCTATGGCTACACCTTC
>-|TRBV28|-|TRBJ1-2
CASSFKGRVPFGYTF
TGTGCCAGCAGTTTTAAGGGCAGGGTCCCGTTTGGCTACACCTTC
>-|TRBV20-1|-|TRBJ2-4
CSAPSGAKNIQYF
TGCAGTGCCCCCAGTGGGGCCAAAAACATTCAGTACTTC
>-|TRBV6-2/TRBV6-3|-|TRBJ2-5
CASDPLASETQYF
TGTGCCAGCGACCCCCTAGCTTCGGAGACCCAGTACTTC